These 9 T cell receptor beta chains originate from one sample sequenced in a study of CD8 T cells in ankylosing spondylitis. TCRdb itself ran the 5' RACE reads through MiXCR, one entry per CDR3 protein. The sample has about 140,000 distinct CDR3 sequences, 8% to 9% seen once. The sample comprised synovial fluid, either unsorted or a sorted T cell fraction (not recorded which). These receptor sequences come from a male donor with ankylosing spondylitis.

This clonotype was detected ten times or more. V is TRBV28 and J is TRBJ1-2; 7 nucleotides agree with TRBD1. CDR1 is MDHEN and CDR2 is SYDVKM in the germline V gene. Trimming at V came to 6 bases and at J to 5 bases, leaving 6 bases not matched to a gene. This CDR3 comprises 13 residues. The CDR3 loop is CASRAGQSYGYTF. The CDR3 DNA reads TGTGCCAGCAGGGCGGGACAGTCTTATGGCTACACCTTC.

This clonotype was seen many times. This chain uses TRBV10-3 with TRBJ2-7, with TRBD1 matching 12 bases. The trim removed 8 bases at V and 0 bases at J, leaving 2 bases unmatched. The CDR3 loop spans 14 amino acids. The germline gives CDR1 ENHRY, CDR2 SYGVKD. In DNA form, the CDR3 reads TGTGCCATCCGGGGACAGGGGGCCTCCTACGAGCAGTACTTC. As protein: CAIRGQGASYEQYF.

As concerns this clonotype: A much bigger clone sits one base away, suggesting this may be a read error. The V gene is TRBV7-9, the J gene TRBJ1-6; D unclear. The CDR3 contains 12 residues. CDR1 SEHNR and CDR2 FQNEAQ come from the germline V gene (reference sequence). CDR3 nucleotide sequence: TGTACCAGCAGCTCTACAGTCTCACCCCTCCACTTT. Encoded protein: CTSSSTVSPLHF.

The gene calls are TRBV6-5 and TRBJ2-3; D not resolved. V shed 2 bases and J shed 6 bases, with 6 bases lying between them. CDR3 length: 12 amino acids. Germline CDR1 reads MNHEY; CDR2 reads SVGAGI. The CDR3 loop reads CASSYAGDTQYF. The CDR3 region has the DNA TGTGCCAGCAGTTACGCTGGGGATACGCAGTATTTT.

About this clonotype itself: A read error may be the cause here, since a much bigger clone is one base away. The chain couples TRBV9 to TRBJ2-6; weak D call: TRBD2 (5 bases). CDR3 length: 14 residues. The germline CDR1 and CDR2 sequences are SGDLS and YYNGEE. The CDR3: CASSVVSGVNVLTF. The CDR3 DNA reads TGTGCCAGCAGCGTAGTATCCGGGGTCAACGTCCTGACTTTC.

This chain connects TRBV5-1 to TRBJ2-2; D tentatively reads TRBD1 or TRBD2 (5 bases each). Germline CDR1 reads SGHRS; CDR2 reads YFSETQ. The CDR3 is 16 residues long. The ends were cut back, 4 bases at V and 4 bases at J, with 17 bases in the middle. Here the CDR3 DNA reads TGCGCCAGCAGCATCGGGGCGCCCGTACGCACCGGGGAGCTGTTTTTT. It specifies CASSIGAPVRTGELFF.

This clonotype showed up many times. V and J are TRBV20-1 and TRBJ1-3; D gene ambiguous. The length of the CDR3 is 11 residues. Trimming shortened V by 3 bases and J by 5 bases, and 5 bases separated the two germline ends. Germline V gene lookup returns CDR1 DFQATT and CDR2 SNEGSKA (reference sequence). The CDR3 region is CSASIRNTIYF. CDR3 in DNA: TGCAGTGCTAGTATAAGAAACACCATATATTTT.

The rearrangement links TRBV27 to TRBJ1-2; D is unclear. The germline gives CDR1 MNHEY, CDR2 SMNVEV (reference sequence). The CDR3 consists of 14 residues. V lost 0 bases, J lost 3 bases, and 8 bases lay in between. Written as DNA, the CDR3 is TGTGCCAGCAGTTTATCGGGATACGACTATGGCTACACCTTC. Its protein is CASSLSGYDYGYTF.

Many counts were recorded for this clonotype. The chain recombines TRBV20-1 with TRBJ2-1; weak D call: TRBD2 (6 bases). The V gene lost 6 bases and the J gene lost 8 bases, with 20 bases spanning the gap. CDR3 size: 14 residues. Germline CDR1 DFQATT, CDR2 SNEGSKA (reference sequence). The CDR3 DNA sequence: TGCAGTGCAAAGGGATCGGGAGTCGGAGATGAGCAGTTCTTC. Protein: CSAKGSGVGDEQFF.